The 5 T cell receptor beta chains in this list originate from one sample, sequenced in a study of OX40 agonist ivuxolimab in advanced cancers. Profiled with immunoSEQ multiplex PCR; TCRdb holds only in-frame clones, not every one. There are almost 80,000 clones in the sample; roughly 84% occur only once, and roughly 0.26% lies in the top ten. Material: CD4+ or CD8+ T cells sorted from blood, obtained in a trial of the OX40 agonist ivuxolimab. The source of these receptors is an adult with an advanced solid tumor such as melanoma, head and neck, liver or kidney cancer.

V usage is TRBV18 and J usage is TRBJ2-7; 10 bases map to TRBD1. Germline V gene sequence: CDR1 KGHSH, CDR2 LQKENI. The CDR3 is 16 amino acids. Trimming at V came to 0 bases and at J to 3 bases, leaving 5 bases not matched to a gene. For the CDR3, the DNA is TGTGCCAGCTCACCACCGTCGGGACAGGGGTACTACGAGCAGTACTTC. Protein product: CASSPPSGQGYYEQYF.

The rearrangement links TRBV2 to TRBJ2-4; a possible D gene is TRBD1 (6 bases). The CDR3 has 13 residues. Germline V gene lookup returns CDR1 SNHLY and CDR2 FYNNEI. V was pared by 5 bases and J by 6 bases, with 11 bases between. CDR3 loop: CASSLEDRNIQYF. CDR3 in DNA: TGTGCCAGCAGTCTTGAGGACAGAAACATTCAGTACTTC.

The chain joins TRBV2 to TRBJ1-3; no reliable D call. The V gene lost 5 bases and the J gene lost 0 bases, with 11 bases spanning the gap. Germline CDR1 SNHLY, CDR2 FYNNEI. This CDR3 contains 15 residues. The CDR3 coding sequence is TGTGCCAGCAGTACCGCGGTTTACTCTGGAAACACCATATATTTT. It is translated as CASSTAVYSGNTIYF.

This clone was counted between two and nine times. The V and J genes are TRBV4-1 and TRBJ2-2, with 7 bases matching TRBD1. Germline V gene sequence: CDR1 MGHRA, CDR2 YSYEKL. This CDR3 is 18 amino acids long. The trim removed 2 bases at V and 0 bases at J, leaving 9 bases unmatched. The CDR3 DNA follows: TGCGCCAGCAGCCAATTCCACAGGGGCAGCTCGAACACCGGGGAGCTGTTTTTT. It encodes CASSQFHRGSSNTGELFF.

The rearrangement joins TRBV7-2 to TRBJ2-5, with 7 nucleotides matching TRBD2. The CDR3 sequence is 11 residues long. The V gene's germline CDR1 is SGHTA and CDR2 FQGNSA. V lost 11 bases, J lost 4 bases, and 4 bases stayed unmatched. The CDR3 is CAESGGETQYF. The CDR3 nucleotides read TGTGCCGAGTCGGGGGGAGAGACCCAGTACTTC.